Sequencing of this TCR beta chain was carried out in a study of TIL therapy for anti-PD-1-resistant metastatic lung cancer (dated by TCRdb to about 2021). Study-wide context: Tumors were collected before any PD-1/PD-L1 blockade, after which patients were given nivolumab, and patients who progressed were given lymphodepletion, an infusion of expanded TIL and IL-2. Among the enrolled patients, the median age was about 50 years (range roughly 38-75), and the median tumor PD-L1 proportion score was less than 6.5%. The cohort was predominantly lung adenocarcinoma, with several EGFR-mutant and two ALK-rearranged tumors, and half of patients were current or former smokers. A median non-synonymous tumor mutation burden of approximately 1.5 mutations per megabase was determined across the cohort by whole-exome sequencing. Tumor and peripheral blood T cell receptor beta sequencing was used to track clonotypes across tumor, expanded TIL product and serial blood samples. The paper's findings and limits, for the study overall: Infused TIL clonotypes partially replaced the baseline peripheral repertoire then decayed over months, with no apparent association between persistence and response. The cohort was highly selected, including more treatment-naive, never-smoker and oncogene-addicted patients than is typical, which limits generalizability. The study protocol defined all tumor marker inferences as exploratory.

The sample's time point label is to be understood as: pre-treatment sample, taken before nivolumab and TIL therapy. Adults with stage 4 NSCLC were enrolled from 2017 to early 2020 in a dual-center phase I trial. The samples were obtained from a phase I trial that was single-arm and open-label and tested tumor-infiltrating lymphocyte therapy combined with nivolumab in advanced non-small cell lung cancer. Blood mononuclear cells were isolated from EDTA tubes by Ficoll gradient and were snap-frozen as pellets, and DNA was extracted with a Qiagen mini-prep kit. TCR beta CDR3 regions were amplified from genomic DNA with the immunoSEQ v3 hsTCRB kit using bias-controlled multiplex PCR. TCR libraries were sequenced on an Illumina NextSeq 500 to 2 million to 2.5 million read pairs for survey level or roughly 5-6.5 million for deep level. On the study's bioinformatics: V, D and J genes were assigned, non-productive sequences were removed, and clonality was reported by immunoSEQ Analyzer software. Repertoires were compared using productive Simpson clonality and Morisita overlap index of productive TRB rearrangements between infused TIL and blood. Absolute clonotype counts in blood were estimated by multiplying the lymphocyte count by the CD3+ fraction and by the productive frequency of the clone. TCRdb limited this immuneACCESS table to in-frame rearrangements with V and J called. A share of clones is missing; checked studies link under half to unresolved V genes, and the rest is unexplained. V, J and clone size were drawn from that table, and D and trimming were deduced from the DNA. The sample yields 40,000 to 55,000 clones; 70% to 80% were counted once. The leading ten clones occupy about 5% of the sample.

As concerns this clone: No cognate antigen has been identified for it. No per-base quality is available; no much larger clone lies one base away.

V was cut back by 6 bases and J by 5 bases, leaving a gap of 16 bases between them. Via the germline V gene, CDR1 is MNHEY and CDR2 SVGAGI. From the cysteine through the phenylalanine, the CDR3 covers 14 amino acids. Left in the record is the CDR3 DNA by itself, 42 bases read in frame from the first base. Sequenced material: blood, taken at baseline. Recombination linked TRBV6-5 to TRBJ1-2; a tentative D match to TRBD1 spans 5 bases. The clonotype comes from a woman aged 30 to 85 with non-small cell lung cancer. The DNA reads TGTGCCAGCAGGCCCTCCGGGACGGGATATGGCTACACCTTC. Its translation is CASRPSGTGYGYTF.